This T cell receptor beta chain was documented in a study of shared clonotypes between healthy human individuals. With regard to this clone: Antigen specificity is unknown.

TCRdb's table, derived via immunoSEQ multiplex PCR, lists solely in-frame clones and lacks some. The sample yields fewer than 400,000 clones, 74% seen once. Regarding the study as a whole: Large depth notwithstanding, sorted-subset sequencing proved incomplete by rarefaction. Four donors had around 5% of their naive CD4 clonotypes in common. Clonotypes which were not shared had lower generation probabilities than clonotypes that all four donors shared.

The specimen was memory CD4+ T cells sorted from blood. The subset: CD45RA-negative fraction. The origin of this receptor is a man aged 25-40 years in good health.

CDR3 sequence reads: CASSLVGGEQFF. The DNA for the CDR3 is TGTGCCAGCAGCTTGGTGGGGGGCGAGCAGTTCTTC. The V call is TRBV5-6, the J call TRBJ2-1, with D perhaps assigned TRBD1 or TRBD2 (6 bases each). The CDR3 sequence is 12 residues long. Germline assignment: CDR1 SGHDT and CDR2 YYEEEE. With 0 bases removed from V and 10 bases from J, the gap between germline ends came to 8 bases. Filled out from reference TRBV5-6 and TRBJ2-1, the complete variable domain reads DAGVTQSPTHLIKTRGQQVTLRCSPKSGHDTVSWYQQALGQGPQFIFQYYEEEERQRGNFPDRFSGHQFPNYSSELNVNALLLGDSALYLCASSLVGGEQFFGPGTRLTVL.